The clone carrying this TCR beta chain occurred many times. Time point given: patch test 2, 6 weeks after DPC sensitization. Treatment defined: therapeutic diphenylcyclopropenone sensitization with weekly scalp DPC. TCRdb used MiXCR to reprocess the RACE reads, holding one entry per CDR3 protein. Altogether 110,000 to 150,000 distinct CDR3 sequences are present, roughly 10% being singletons, with the ten largest covering about 1.3%. These data belong to a study of human T cells and chemical hapten exposure. Study overall: Sensitization used 2% DPC on around 2 cm by around 2 cm upper inner arm skin.

The clonotype originates from a woman in her forties or fifties with alopecia areata. Some clones in this sample may be carry-over from other donors' samples. Sequenced here: whole blood, sampled in connection with sensitization to the hapten diphenylcyclopropenone (DPC).

The CDR3 bases are TGCGCCAGCAGCCCGGGGGACAGGGTCTCCGCAGATACGCAGTATTTT. Protein sequence: CASSPGDRVSADTQYF. The chain uses TRBV5-1 and TRBJ2-3; TRBD1 aligns across 9 bases. V shed 4 bases, J shed 4 bases, and the junction held 10 bases outside the gene matches. The CDR3 is 16 amino acids. From germline, CDR1 is SGHRS and CDR2 YFSETQ. Based on the CDR3 plus reference TRBV5-1 and TRBJ2-3, the full variable domain is KAGVTQTPRYLIKTRGQQVTLSCSPISGHRSVSWYQQTPGQGLQFLFEYFSETQRNKGNFPGRFSGRQFSNSRSEMNVSTLELGDSALYLCASSPGDRVSADTQYFGPGTRLTVL.